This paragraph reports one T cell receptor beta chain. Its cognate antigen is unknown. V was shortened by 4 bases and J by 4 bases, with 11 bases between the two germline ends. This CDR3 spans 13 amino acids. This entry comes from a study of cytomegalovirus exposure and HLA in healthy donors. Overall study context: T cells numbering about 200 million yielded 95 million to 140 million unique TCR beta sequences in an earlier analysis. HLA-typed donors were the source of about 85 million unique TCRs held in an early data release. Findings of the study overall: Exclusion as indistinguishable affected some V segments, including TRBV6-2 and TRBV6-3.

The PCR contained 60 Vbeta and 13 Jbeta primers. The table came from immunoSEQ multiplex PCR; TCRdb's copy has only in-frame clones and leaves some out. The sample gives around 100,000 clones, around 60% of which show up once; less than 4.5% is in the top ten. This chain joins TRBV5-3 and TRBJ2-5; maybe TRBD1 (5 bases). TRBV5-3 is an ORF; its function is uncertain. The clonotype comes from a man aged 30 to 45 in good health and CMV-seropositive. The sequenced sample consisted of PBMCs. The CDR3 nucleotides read TGTGCCAGAAGCATAGGGGCAGGAGAGACCCAGTACTTC. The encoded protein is CARSIGAGETQYF.